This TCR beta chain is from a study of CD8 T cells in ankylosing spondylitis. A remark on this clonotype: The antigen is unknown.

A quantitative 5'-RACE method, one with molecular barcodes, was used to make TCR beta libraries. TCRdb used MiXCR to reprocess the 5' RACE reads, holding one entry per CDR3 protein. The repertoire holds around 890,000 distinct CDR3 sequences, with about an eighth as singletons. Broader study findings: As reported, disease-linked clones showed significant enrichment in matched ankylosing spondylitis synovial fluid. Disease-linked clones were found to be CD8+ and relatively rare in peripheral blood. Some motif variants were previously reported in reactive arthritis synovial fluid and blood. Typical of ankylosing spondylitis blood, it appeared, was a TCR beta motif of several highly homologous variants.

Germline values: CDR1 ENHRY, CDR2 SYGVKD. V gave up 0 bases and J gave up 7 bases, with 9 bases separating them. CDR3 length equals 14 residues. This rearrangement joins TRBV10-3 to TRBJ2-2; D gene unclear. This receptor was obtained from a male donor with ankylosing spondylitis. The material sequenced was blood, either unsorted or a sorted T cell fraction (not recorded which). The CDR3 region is CAISESRFLGELFF. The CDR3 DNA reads TGTGCCATCAGTGAGTCGAGGTTTCTCGGGGAGCTGTTTTTT.